This entry lists 2 T cell receptor beta chains sequenced from one sample in a study of shared clonotypes between healthy human individuals. The repertoire was sequenced with immunoSEQ multiplex PCR; TCRdb's copy has only in-frame clones and lacks some. The sample has around 2,000,000 clones, about 92% seen once. The naive CD8 subset, CD45RO-negative cells positively selected for CCR7, excluded terminally differentiated effector memory CD45RA+ cells. The specimen sequenced was naive CD8+ T cells from PBMCs. These receptors originate from a man between 18 and 35 years old in good health. Some clones in this sample may be carry-over from other donors' samples.

The chain joins TRBV11-3 to TRBJ2-7, with unresolved D. The ends were cut back, 5 bases at V and 2 bases at J, with 10 bases in the middle. Germline loops: CDR1 SGHNT, CDR2 YENEEA. This CDR3 is built from 13 residues. CDR3 residues: CASSPGRTYEQYF. In DNA form, the CDR3 reads TGTGCCAGCAGCCCAGGCCGGACCTACGAGCAGTACTTC.

V is TRBV14 and J is TRBJ2-3, with D perhaps matching TRBD2 (6 bases). Trimming cost V 7 bases and J 6 bases, with 17 bases left between them. Germline values: CDR1 SGHDN, CDR2 FVKESK. The CDR3 is 14 residues long. Here the CDR3 reads CASTDKPRGDTQYF. The DNA for the CDR3 is TGTGCCAGCACTGACAAACCCCGGGGGGATACGCAGTATTTT. Using reference TRBV14 and TRBJ2-3 for the parts outside the CDR3, the full variable domain is EAGVTQFPSHSVIEKGQTVTLRCDPISGHDNLYWYRRVMGKEIKFLLHFVKESKQDESGMPNNRFLAERTGGTYSTLKVQPAELEDSGVYFCASTDKPRGDTQYFGPGTRLTVL.